This T cell receptor beta chain was recorded in a study of blood T cell repertoires in COVID-19. The protocol was immunoSEQ multiplex PCR, while the TCRdb copy is restricted to in-frame clones and leaves out a portion. The data hold 97,000 or so clones, with around 84% observed a single time. Sequenced sample: peripheral blood. This sequence originates from a human donor in a cohort sampled during active COVID-19.

In DNA form, the CDR3 reads TGTGCCAGCAGCCCCGGAGGGTTCTACCACGAGCAGTACTTC. Amino acids: CASSPGGFYHEQYF. The chain is built from TRBV6-5 and TRBJ2-7; D is perhaps TRBD2 (6 bases). V dropped 6 bases and J dropped 5 bases, with 17 bases sitting between them. Germline CDR1 MNHEY, CDR2 SVGAGI. This CDR3 region has 14 residues.